Shown below are 30 T cell receptor beta chains from a single sample sequenced in a study of Ad26.COV2.S vaccination and SARS-CoV-2 variants. Noted treatment: around 19 received Ad26.COV2.S at low or high dose, single or two shots; roughly five received placebo; per-sample allocation not given. Collection of the samples took place on day 63 after the first injection of vaccine or placebo. This table comes from immunoSEQ multiplex PCR, and its TCRdb copy is limited to in-frame clones, with some not included. The sample carries around 270,000 clones, approximately 88% recorded once. This specimen consisted of peripheral blood, obtained in a trial of Ad26.COV2.S vaccine versus placebo. The receptors originated from a person between 18 and 59 years old who received the Ad26.COV2.S COVID-19 vaccine or a placebo.

The V and J genes are TRBV5-1 and TRBJ1-1; D is unclear. CDR1 is SGHRS and CDR2 is YFSETQ in the germline V gene. V lost 1 base to trimming and J lost 4 bases, with 14 bases between them. The CDR3 extends over 15 amino acids. CDR3 region: CASSLSGGWGTEAFF. The CDR3 DNA follows: TGCGCCAGCAGCTTGTCCGGCGGCTGGGGCACTGAAGCTTTCTTT.

This chain links TRBV19 with TRBJ1-4; D gene uncertain. The ends were cut back, 3 bases at V and 1 base at J, with 9 bases in the middle. The CDR3 runs 15 residues. CDR1 and CDR2 from the germline V gene are LNHDA and SQIVND (reference sequence). The CDR3 coding sequence is TGTGCCAGTAGTATCCAGGCAGGAACTAATGAAAAACTGTTTTTT. This translates into CASSIQAGTNEKLFF.

This clone has only one observation. V and J are TRBV6-5 and TRBJ2-3; unclear D gene. This CDR3 is built from 13 residues. Germline assignment: CDR1 MNHEY and CDR2 SVGAGI. V lost 0 bases and J 1 base, leaving 2 bases between the germline ends. The CDR3 bases are TGTGCCAGCAGTTACTCTGGCACAGATACGCAGTATTTT. Protein product: CASSYSGTDTQYF.

The genes are TRBV7-2 and TRBJ2-2, with 10 bases that match TRBD2. V lost 5 bases to trimming and J lost 0 bases; unmatched junction nucleotides: 12. The CDR3 is 19 amino acids. CDR1 and CDR2 from the germline V gene are SGHTA and FQGNSA. The CDR3 here is CASSPRASGGLANTGELFF. CDR3 DNA: TGTGCCAGCAGCCCCCGGGCTAGCGGGGGACTGGCGAACACCGGGGAGCTGTTTTTT. The variable domain in full, with the rest retrieved from reference TRBV7-2 and TRBJ2-2, is GAGVSQSPSNKVTEKGKDVELRCDPISGHTALYWYRQSLGQGLEFLIYFQGNSAPDKSGLPSDRFSAERTGGSVSTLTIQRTQQEDSAVYLCASSPRASGGLANTGELFFGEGSRLTVL.

V is TRBV7-2 and J is TRBJ2-2; D uncertain. This CDR3 region has 15 residues. From germline, CDR1 is SGHTA and CDR2 FQGNSA. Trimming took off 3 bases at V and 8 bases at J, with 16 bases between the two ends. CDR3: CASSFHLGVPGELFF. CDR3 DNA sequence: TGTGCCAGCAGCTTCCATTTGGGCGTCCCGGGGGAGCTGTTTTTT. The full variable domain, rest sourced from reference TRBV7-2 and TRBJ2-2, is GAGVSQSPSNKVTEKGKDVELRCDPISGHTALYWYRQSLGQGLEFLIYFQGNSAPDKSGLPSDRFSAERTGGSVSTLTIQRTQQEDSAVYLCASSFHLGVPGELFFGEGSRLTVL.

CDR3: CATSDSGLAGGNEQFF. CDR3 DNA sequence: TGTGCCACCAGTGATTCAGGACTAGCGGGAGGCAATGAGCAGTTCTTC. The genes are TRBV24-1 and TRBJ2-1, with TRBD2 identical over 14 bases. This CDR3 has 16 amino acids. Germline V gives CDR1 KGHDR, CDR2 SFDVKD. The J segment lost 6 bases and the V segment lost 2 bases, leaving 2 bases of the junction unmatched.

This chain joins TRBV28 and TRBJ1-5; D possibly corresponds to TRBD1 (6 bases). Germline CDR1 is MDHEN and CDR2 is SYDVKM. The length of the CDR3 is 17 residues. The germline V and J ends were trimmed by 4 bases and 0 bases, with 16 bases remaining between them. CDR3 protein: CASSSPGEGYSNQPQHF. The CDR3 DNA reads TGTGCCAGCAGTTCTCCAGGGGAGGGCTATAGCAATCAGCCCCAGCATTTT. The full variable domain, completed using reference TRBV28 and TRBJ1-5, is DVKVTQSSRYLVKRTGEKVFLECVQDMDHENMFWYRQDPGLGLRLIYFSYDVKMKEKGDIPEGYSVSREKKERFSLILESASTNQTSMYLCASSSPGEGYSNQPQHFGDGTRLSIL.

The rearrangement uses TRBV30 and TRBJ2-1; D is undetermined. The CDR3 has 13 residues. The germline V gene encodes CDR1 GTSNPN and CDR2 SVGIG (reference sequence). V was trimmed by 3 bases and J by 3 bases, leaving 9 bases between them. This chain's CDR3 is CAWRSPSYNEQFF. CDR3 coding DNA: TGTGCCTGGAGAAGTCCGAGCTACAATGAGCAGTTCTTC.

The V and J genes are TRBV7-2 and TRBJ2-1, with 16 positions matching TRBD2. Germline V gene sequence: CDR1 SGHTA, CDR2 FQGNSA. The CDR3 runs 18 residues. Germline trimming cut 5 bases from V and 5 bases from J; bases unmatched to any gene: 9. CDR3 residues: CASSLGTSGGAGHNEQFF. DNA for the CDR3: TGTGCCAGCAGCCTCGGGACTAGCGGGGGGGCCGGGCACAATGAGCAGTTCTTC.

The V and J genes are TRBV4-1 and TRBJ2-1, with 8 nucleotides matching TRBD2. CDR1 is MGHRA, CDR2 YSYEKL, per germline. The CDR3 totals 16 residues. After removal of 4 bases from V and 4 bases from J, the junction contained 9 bases not matched to a gene. CDR3 DNA sequence: TGCGCCAGCAGCCGCCTAGGTGCGGGGGGTTACAATGAGCAGTTCTTC. Translation: CASSRLGAGGYNEQFF.

Worth noting for this clone: The junction departs from the called germline gene at one end, perhaps through a read error. The chain has TRBV7-2 and TRBJ1-2; D is unclear. This CDR3 region has 9 residues. The germline V gene has CDR1 SGHTA and CDR2 FQGNSA. CDR3: CASSSSPSF. The CDR3 DNA reads as TGTGCCAGCAGCTCGAGCCCATCCTTC. Based on the CDR3 plus reference TRBV7-2 and TRBJ1-2, the full variable domain is GAGVSQSPSNKVTEKGKDVELRCDPISGHTALYWYRQSLGQGLEFLIYFQGNSAPDKSGLPSDRFSAERTGGSVSTLTIQRTQQEDSAVYLCASSSSPSFGSGTRLTVV.

J is TRBJ1-2 and V is TRBV3-1 (or the pseudogene TRBV3-2); D remains unclear. In germline, CDR1 is LGHDT, CDR2 YNNKEL (reference sequence). Trimming pared 3 bases from V and 8 bases from J, leaving 10 bases between. CDR3 length equals 12 residues. The CDR3 here is CASSQGTVGYTF. The CDR3 bases are TGTGCCAGCAGCCAGGGTACAGTAGGCTACACCTTC.

The V gene is TRBV6-2 or TRBV6-3, the J gene TRBJ2-5, with 7 bases aligning to TRBD1. The V gene end was trimmed by 4 bases and the J gene end by 2 bases; junction bases not matched to a gene: 16. CDR3 size: 18 residues. Germline values: CDR1 MNHEY, CDR2 SVGEGT. The CDR3 loop reads CASSSTIFRDSPQETQYF. For the CDR3, the DNA is TGTGCCAGCAGTTCCACTATTTTTCGGGACAGTCCTCAAGAGACCCAGTACTTC.

This clone was detected once. This chain connects TRBV12-3 or TRBV12-4 to TRBJ1-6; TRBD1 agrees at 10 bases. Trimming at V came to 7 bases and at J to 10 bases, leaving 4 bases not matched to a gene. The CDR3 consists of 13 residues. The DNA of the CDR3 is TGTGCCAGCACTACGACAGGGGGCTCACCCCTCCACTTT. Its translation: CASTTTGGSPLHF.

The rearrangement joins TRBV5-6 to TRBJ2-3; 7 bases are shared with TRBD1. Germline V CDR1 and CDR2: SGHDT, YYEEEE. CDR3 length: 12 amino acids. V was pared by 5 bases and J by 7 bases, with 4 bases of the junction left unmatched. DNA for the CDR3: TGTGCCAGCAGTCGGGACAGATATACGCAGTATTTT. Encoded protein: CASSRDRYTQYF. The full variable domain, rest sourced from reference TRBV5-6 and TRBJ2-3, is DAGVTQSPTHLIKTRGQQVTLRCSPKSGHDTVSWYQQALGQGPQFIFQYYEEEERQRGNFPDRFSGHQFPNYSSELNVNALLLGDSALYLCASSRDRYTQYFGPGTRLTVL.

The chain links TRBV7-9 to TRBJ2-1; D might be TRBD2 (5 bases). With 6 bases removed from V and 8 bases from J, the gap between germline ends came to 11 bases. This CDR3 has 12 amino acids. Germline V gene lookup returns CDR1 SEHNR and CDR2 FQNEAQ (reference sequence). CDR3 bases: TGTGCCAGCAGGCGGGCCGTGGATGAGCAGTTCTTC. It specifies CASRRAVDEQFF.

This clone was counted a single time. This rearrangement joins TRBV18 to TRBJ2-1, with D possibly TRBD1 on 6 matching bases. There are 15 residues in the CDR3. CDR1 KGHSH and CDR2 LQKENI come from the germline V gene. Trimming stripped 2 bases from V and 8 bases from J, with 16 bases between. CDR3 protein: CASSPFRGQVHEQFF. The CDR3 DNA is TGTGCCAGCTCACCATTTAGGGGACAAGTCCATGAGCAGTTCTTC.

V is TRBV5-6 and J is TRBJ1-2, with D possibly matching TRBD1 (6 bases). The CDR3 has 12 residues. In germline, CDR1 is SGHDT, CDR2 YYEEEE. Trimming removed 5 bases from V and 3 bases from J, with 8 bases in between. The DNA of the CDR3 is TGTGCCAGCAGACGGACAGACTATGGCTACACCTTC. Its translation is CASRRTDYGYTF.

The V and J genes are TRBV2 and TRBJ1-2; TRBD1 is a possible D gene (6 bases). Germline assignment: CDR1 SNHLY and CDR2 FYNNEI. The CDR3 is made up of 13 amino acids. The ends were cut back, 4 bases at V and 4 bases at J, with 10 bases in the middle. The CDR3 nucleotides read TGTGCCAGCAGTGGGGGCAGGGGCTATGGCTACACCTTC. Its translation: CASSGGRGYGYTF.

The chain uses TRBV14 and TRBJ1-1, with D possibly TRBD1 on 6 matching bases. The CDR3 runs to 14 residues. CDR1 SGHDN and CDR2 FVKESK come from the germline V gene. Trimming stripped 1 base from V and 5 bases from J, with 11 bases between. The CDR3 DNA reads TGTGCCAGCAGCCAAGGGGGGGCAAGGACTGAAGCTTTCTTT. It yields the protein CASSQGGARTEAFF.

This chain links TRBV7-7 with TRBJ2-3; D call uncertain. The CDR3 consists of 11 residues. Germline V lookup: CDR1 SSHAT, CDR2 FNYEAQ (reference sequence). With 11 bases removed from V and 3 bases from J, the gap between germline ends came to 9 bases. The CDR3 sequence: CASLSTDTQYF. DNA for the CDR3: TGTGCCTCTCTCTCTACAGATACGCAGTATTTT.

CDR3 in amino acids: CASSVGPLGAVSGNTIYF. DNA of the CDR3: TGTGCCAGCAGCGTAGGCCCACTCGGGGCAGTATCTGGAAACACCATATATTTT. This rearrangement joins TRBV9 to TRBJ1-3; D may be TRBD1 (5 bases). Germline loops: CDR1 SGDLS, CDR2 YYNGEE. This CDR3 region has 18 residues. The V and J ends lost 0 bases and 1 base respectively, with 17 bases between them.

The chain joins TRBV6-1 to TRBJ2-5, with D tentatively TRBD2 (7 bases). The V end was cut by 2 bases, the J end by 1 base, with 11 bases between. This CDR3 comprises 15 residues. Germline V gives CDR1 MNHNS, CDR2 SASEGT. The CDR3 DNA is TGTGCCAGCAGTGAAATGGCGGGGGCCCAAGAGACCCAGTACTTC. It encodes CASSEMAGAQETQYF.

The CDR3 coding sequence is TGTGCCAGCAGCCAAGCGGGGGGATTTGGAGAAAAACTGTTTTTT. Translation: CASSQAGGFGEKLFF. V gene TRBV3-1 (or the pseudogene TRBV3-2) combines with J gene TRBJ1-4; D possibly corresponds to TRBD1 (5 bases). Looked up from germline, CDR1 is LGHDT and CDR2 is YNNKEL (reference sequence). V dropped 1 base and J dropped 8 bases, with 14 bases sitting between them. This CDR3 spans 15 amino acids.

This clone was seen just once. The J gene is TRBJ1-1, the V gene TRBV6-2 or TRBV6-3; D is ambiguous. The ends were cut back, 4 bases at V and 4 bases at J, with 13 bases in the middle. This CDR3 is built from 14 residues. Germline V gives CDR1 MNHEY, CDR2 SVGEGT. The CDR3 nucleotides read TGTGCCAGCAGTTCCGTGGGTTCGGTCACTGAAGCTTTCTTT. This translates into CASSSVGSVTEAFF.

This clone was picked up one time. The chain uses TRBV19 and TRBJ1-1; 8 nucleotides line up with TRBD1. CDR3 length: 14 amino acids. V was clipped by 4 bases and J by 6 bases; unmatched bases: 7. In germline, CDR1 is LNHDA, CDR2 SQIVND (reference sequence). The CDR3 DNA reads as TGTGCCAGTAGTAGGACAGGGTCGACGCCTGAAGCTTTCTTT. Amino acids: CASSRTGSTPEAFF.

The rearrangement links TRBV9 to TRBJ1-1; 8 nucleotides match TRBD1. The CDR3 loop spans 14 amino acids. Germline V CDR1 and CDR2: SGDLS, YYNGEE. The V gene end was trimmed by 4 bases and the J gene end by 0 bases; junction bases not matched to a gene: 2. CDR3 coding DNA: TGTGCCAGCAGCCTGGGACAGGTGAACACTGAAGCTTTCTTT. It yields the protein CASSLGQVNTEAFF. The full variable domain, completed using reference TRBV9 and TRBJ1-1, is DSGVTQTPKHLITATGQRVTLRCSPRSGDLSVYWYQQSLDQGLQFLIQYYNGEERAKGNILERFSAQQFPDLHSELNLSSLELGDSALYFCASSLGQVNTEAFFGQGTRLTVV.

The CDR3 DNA reads as TGCGCCAGCAGCTTATGGGGAAAACTAGCTGAAGATACGCAGTATTTT. It yields the protein CASSLWGKLAEDTQYF. This chain uses TRBV5-1 with TRBJ2-3; a possible D gene is TRBD2 (6 bases). This CDR3 region has 16 residues. V dropped 2 bases and J dropped 5 bases, with 18 bases sitting between them. Looked up from germline, CDR1 is SGHRS and CDR2 is YFSETQ.

V gene TRBV7-9 combines with J gene TRBJ1-1; D not resolved. This CDR3 contains 15 residues. Trimming pared 2 bases from V and 0 bases from J, leaving 10 bases between. Germline CDR1 SEHNR, CDR2 FQNEAQ (reference sequence). This chain's CDR3 is CASSLNLGVNTEAFF. The DNA of the CDR3 is TGTGCCAGCAGCTTAAATCTGGGCGTGAACACTGAAGCTTTCTTT.

This chain joins TRBV5-1 and TRBJ2-7; 9 bases fit TRBD1. V lost 3 bases and J lost 3; bases outside the gene matches: 4. CDR1 SGHRS and CDR2 YFSETQ come from the germline V gene. CDR3 length: 14 residues. CDR3 loop: CASSSRTGDYEQYF. The CDR3 nucleotides are TGCGCCAGCAGCTCTAGGACAGGGGACTACGAGCAGTACTTC.